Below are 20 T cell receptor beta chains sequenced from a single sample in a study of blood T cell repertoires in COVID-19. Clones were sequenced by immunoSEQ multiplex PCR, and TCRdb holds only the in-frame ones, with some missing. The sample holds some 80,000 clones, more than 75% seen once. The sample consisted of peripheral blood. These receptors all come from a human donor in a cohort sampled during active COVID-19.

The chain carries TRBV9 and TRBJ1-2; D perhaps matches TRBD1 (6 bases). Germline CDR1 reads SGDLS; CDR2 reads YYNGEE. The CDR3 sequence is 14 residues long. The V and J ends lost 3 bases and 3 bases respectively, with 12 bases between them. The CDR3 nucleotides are TGTGCCAGCAGCGCTAGTACAGGGTACTATGGCTACACCTTC. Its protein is CASSASTGYYGYTF.

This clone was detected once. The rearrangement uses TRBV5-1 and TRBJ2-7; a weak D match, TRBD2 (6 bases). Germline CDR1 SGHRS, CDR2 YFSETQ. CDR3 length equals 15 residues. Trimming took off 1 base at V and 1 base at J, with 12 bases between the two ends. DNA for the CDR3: TGCGCCAGCAGCTTGACCGGGAGTTCTTCCTACGAGCAGTACTTC. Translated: CASSLTGSSSYEQYF.

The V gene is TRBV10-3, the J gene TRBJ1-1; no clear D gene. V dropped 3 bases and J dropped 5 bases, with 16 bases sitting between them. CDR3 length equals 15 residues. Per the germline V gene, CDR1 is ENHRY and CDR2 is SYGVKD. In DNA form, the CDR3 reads TGTGCCATCAGTGAACGGGAGGCACCGGGAACTGAAGCTTTCTTT. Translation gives CAISEREAPGTEAFF.

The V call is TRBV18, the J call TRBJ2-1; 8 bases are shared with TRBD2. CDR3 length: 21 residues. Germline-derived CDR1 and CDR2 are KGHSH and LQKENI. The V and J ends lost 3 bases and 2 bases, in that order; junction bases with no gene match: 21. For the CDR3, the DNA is TGTGCCAGCTCACCGCTTAACGTTGCAGCGGGAGCTAAGGGGACCTACAATGAGCAGTTCTTC. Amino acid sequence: CASSPLNVAAGAKGTYNEQFF.

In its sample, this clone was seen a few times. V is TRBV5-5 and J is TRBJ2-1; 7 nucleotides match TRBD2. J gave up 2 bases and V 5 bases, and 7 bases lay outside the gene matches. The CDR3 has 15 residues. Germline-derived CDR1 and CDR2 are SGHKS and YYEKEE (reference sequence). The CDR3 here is CASSSGLGPYNEQFF. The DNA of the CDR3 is TGTGCCAGCAGTTCCGGACTAGGGCCCTACAATGAGCAGTTCTTC.

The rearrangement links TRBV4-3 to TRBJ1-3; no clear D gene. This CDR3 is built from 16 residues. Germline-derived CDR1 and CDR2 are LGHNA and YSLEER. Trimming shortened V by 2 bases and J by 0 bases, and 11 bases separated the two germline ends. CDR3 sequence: CASSQSPPSSGNTIYF. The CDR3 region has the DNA TGCGCCAGCAGCCAATCACCACCGAGCTCTGGAAACACCATATATTTT.

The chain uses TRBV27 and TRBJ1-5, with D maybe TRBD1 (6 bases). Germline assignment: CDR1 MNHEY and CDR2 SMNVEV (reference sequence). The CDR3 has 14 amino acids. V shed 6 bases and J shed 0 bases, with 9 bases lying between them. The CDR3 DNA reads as TGTGCCAGCAGCCTACAGGGTAGCAATCAGCCCCAGCATTTT. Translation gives CASSLQGSNQPQHF.

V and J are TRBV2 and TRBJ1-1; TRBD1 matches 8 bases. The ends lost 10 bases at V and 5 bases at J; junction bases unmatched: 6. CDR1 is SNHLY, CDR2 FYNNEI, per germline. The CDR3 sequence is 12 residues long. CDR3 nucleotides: TGTGCCACGACAGGGGAAGGAACTGAAGCTTTCTTT. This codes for CATTGEGTEAFF. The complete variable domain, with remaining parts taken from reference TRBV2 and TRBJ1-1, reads EPEVTQTPSHQVTQMGQEVILRCVPISNHLYFYWYRQILGQKVEFLVSFYNNEISEKSEIFDDQFSVERPDGSNFTLKIRSTKLEDSAMYFCATTGEGTEAFFGQGTRLTVV.

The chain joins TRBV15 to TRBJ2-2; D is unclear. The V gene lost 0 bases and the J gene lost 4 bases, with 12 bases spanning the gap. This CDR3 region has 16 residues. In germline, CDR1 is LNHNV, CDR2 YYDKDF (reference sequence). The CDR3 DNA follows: TGTGCCACCAGCAGAGATGATCAAGCTCCCACCGGGGAGCTGTTTTTT. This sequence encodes CATSRDDQAPTGELFF.

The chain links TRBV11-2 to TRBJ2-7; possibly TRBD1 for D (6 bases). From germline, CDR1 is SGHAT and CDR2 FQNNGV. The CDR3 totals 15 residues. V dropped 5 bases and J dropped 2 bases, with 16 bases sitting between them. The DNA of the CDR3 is TGTGCCAGCAGCAACGTGGGGGACATCGCCTACGAGCAGTACTTC. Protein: CASSNVGDIAYEQYF.

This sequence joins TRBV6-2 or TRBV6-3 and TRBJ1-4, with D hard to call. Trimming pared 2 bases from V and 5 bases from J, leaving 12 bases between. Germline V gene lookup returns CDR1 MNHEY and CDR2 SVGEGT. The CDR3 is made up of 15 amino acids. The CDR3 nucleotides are TGTGCCAGCAGTTACCTCGGGAGCCTCAATGAAAAACTGTTTTTT. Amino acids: CASSYLGSLNEKLFF.

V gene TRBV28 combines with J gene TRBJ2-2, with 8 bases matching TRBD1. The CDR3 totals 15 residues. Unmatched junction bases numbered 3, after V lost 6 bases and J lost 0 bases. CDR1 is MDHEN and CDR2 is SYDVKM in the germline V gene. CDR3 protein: CASRGQAANTGELFF. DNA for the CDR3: TGTGCCAGCAGGGGACAGGCTGCGAACACCGGGGAGCTGTTTTTT.

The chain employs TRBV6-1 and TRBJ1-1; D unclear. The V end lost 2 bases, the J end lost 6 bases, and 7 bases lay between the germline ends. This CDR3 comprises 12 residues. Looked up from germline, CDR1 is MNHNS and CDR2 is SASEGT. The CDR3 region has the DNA TGTGCCAGCAGTGAACGGTATTCTGAAGCTTTCTTT. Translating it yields CASSERYSEAFF.

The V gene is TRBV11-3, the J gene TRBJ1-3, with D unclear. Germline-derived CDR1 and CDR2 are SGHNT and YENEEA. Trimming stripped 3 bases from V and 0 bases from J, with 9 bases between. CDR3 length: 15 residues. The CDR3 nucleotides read TGTGCCAGCAGCTTCGCAAGCTTCTCTGGAAACACCATATATTTT. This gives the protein CASSFASFSGNTIYF.

Written as DNA, the CDR3 is TGTGCCAGCATGGGGGCGGTTGGGGGAAACACCATATATTTT. Encoded protein: CASMGAVGGNTIYF. This chain uses TRBV2 with TRBJ1-3; D is possibly TRBD1 (6 bases). The germline V gene encodes CDR1 SNHLY and CDR2 FYNNEI. Trimming took off 7 bases at V and 4 bases at J, with 14 bases between the two ends. The CDR3 has 14 residues.

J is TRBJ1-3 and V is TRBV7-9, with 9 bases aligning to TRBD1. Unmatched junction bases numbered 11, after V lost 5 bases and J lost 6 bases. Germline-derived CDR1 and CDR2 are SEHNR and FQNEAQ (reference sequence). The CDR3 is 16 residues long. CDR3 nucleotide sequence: TGTGCCAGCAGCGGCACCGGACAGGGGATAACAAACACCATATATTTT. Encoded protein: CASSGTGQGITNTIYF.

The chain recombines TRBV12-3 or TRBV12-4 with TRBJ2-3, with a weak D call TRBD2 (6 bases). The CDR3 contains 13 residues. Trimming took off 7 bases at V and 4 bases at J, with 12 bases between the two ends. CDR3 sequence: CASTATGADTQYF. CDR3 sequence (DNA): TGTGCCAGCACCGCAACGGGGGCAGATACGCAGTATTTT.

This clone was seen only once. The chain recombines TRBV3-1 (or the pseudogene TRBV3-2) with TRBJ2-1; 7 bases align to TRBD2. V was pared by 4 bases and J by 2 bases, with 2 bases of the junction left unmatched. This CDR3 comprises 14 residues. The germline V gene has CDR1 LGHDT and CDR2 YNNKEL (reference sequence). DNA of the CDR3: TGTGCCAGCAGCCGGGGAGGGGCCTACAATGAGCAGTTCTTC. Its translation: CASSRGGAYNEQFF.

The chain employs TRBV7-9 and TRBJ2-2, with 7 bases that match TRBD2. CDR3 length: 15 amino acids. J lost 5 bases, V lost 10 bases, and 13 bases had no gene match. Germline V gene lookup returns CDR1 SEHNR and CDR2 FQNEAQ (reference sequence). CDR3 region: CATPGSGGSTGELFF. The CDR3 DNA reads TGTGCCACCCCGGGGTCGGGAGGCTCGACCGGGGAGCTGTTTTTT.

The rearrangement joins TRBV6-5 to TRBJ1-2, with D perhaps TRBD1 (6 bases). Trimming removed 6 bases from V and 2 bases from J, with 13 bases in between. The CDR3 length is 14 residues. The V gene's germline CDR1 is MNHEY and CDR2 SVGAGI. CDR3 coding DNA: TGTGCCAGCAGAAGTTTCGGACAGAACTATGGCTACACCTTC. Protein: CASRSFGQNYGYTF.